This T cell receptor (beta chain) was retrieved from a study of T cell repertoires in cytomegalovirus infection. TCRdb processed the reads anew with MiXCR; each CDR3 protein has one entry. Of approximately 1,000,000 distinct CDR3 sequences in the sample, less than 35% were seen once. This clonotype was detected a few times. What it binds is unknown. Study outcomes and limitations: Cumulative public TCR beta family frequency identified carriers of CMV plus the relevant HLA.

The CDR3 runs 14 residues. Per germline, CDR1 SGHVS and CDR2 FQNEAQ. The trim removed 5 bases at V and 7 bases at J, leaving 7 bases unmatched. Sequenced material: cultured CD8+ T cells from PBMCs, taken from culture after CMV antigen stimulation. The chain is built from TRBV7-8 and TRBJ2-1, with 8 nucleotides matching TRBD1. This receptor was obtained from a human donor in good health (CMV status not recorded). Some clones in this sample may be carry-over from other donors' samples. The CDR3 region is CASSPGGQGNEQFF. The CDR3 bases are TGTGCCAGCAGCCCCGGTGGACAGGGAAATGAGCAGTTCTTC.